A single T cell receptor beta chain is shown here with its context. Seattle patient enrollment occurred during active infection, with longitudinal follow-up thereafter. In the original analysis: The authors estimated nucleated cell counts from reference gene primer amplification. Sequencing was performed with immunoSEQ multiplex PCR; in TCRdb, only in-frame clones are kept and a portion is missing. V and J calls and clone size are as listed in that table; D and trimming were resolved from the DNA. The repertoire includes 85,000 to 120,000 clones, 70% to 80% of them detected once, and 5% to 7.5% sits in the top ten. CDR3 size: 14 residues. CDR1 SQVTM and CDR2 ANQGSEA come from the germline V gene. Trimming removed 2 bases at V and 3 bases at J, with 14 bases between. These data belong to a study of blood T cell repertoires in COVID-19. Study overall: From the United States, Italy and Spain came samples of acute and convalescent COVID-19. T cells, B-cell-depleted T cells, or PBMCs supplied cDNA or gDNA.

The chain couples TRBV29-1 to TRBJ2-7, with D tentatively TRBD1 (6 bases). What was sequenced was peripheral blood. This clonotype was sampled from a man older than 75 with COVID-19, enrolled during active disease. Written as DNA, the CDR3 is TGCAGCGTTGAAAGAACAGGGAACGACTACGAGCAGTACTTC. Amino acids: CSVERTGNDYEQYF.